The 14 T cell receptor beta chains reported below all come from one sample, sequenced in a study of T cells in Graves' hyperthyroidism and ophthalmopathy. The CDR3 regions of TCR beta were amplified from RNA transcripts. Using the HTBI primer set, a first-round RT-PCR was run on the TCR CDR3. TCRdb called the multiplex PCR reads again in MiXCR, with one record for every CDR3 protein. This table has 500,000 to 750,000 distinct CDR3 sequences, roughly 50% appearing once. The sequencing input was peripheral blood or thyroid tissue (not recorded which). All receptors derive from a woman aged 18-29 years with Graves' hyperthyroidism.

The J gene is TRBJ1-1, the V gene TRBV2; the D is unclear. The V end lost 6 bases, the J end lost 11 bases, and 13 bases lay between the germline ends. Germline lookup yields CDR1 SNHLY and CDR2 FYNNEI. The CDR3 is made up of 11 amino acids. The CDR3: CASSQDPLAFF. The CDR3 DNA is TGTGCCAGCAGCCAAGATCCCCTCGCTTTCTTT.

The CDR3 DNA follows: TGCAGCGTTCAGCGAGCGGGAGTGTTCTCCTACGAGCAGTACTTC. Amino acids: CSVQRAGVFSYEQYF. The chain employs TRBV29-1 and TRBJ2-7; 8 bases fit TRBD2. The CDR3 sequence is 15 residues long. V lost 5 bases and J lost 0; bases outside the gene matches: 9. Germline CDR1 SQVTM, CDR2 ANQGSEA.

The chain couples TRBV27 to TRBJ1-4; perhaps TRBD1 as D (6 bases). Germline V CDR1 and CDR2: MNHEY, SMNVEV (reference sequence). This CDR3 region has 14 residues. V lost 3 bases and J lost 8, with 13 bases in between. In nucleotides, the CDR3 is TGTGCCAGCAGTTTTTACAGGGCGGACGAAAAACTGTTTTTT. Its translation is CASSFYRADEKLFF.

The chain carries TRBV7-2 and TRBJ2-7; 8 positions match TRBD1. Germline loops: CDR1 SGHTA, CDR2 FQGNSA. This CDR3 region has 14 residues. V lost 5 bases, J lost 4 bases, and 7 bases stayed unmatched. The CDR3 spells CASSPVGQVYEQYF. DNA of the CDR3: TGTGCCAGCAGCCCCGTGGGACAGGTGTACGAGCAGTACTTC.

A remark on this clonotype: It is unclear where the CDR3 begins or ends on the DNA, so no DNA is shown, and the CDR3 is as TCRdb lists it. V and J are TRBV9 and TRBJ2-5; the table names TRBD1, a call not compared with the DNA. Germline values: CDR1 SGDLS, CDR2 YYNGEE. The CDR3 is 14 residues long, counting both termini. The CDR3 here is CASSVADGSLGVHF.

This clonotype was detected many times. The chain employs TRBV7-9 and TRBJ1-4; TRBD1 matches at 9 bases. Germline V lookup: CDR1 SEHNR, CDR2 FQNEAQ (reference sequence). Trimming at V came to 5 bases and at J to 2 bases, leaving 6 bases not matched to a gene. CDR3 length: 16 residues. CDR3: CASSVRQGGTNEKLFF. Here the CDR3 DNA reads TGTGCCAGCAGCGTAAGACAGGGGGGCACTAATGAAAAACTGTTTTTT.

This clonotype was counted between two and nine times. CDR3 in DNA: TGTGCCAGTAGTACAACCTTGACAGGGCTGTACTTC. This gives the protein CASSTTLTGLYF. The chain links TRBV19 to TRBJ2-7, with TRBD1 matching 7 bases. The CDR3 has 12 residues. In germline, CDR1 is LNHDA, CDR2 SQIVND (reference sequence). The V segment lost 4 bases and the J segment 12 bases; nucleotides outside the gene matches: 9.

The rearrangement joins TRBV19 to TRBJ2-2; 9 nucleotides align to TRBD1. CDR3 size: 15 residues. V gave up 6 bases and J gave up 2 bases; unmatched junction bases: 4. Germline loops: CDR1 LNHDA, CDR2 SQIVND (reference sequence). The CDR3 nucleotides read TGTGCCAGTAGGGACAGGGGAGGAAACACCGGGGAGCTGTTTTTT. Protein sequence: CASRDRGGNTGELFF.

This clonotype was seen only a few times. The CDR3 spells CSVGDAYNEQFF. As DNA, the CDR3 is TGCAGCGTTGGGGACGCCTACAATGAGCAGTTCTTC. V and J are TRBV29-1 and TRBJ2-1; D might be TRBD1 or TRBD2, each matching 5 bases. Germline CDR1 and CDR2: SQVTM and ANQGSEA. V was cut by 4 bases and J by 2 bases, with 6 bases left in between. The CDR3 is 12 amino acids.

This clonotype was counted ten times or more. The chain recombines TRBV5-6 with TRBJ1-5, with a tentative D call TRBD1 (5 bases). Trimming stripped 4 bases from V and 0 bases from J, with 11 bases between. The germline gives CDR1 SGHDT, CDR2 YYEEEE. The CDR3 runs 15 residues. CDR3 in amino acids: CASSGGADSNQPQHF. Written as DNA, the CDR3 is TGTGCCAGCAGCGGCGGGGCTGATAGCAATCAGCCCCAGCATTTT.

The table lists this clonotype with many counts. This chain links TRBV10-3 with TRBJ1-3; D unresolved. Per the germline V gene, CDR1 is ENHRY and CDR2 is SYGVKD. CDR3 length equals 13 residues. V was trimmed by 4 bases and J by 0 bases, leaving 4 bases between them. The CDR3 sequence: CAISVGSGNTIYF. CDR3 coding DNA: TGTGCCATCAGTGTGGGCTCTGGAAACACCATATATTTT.

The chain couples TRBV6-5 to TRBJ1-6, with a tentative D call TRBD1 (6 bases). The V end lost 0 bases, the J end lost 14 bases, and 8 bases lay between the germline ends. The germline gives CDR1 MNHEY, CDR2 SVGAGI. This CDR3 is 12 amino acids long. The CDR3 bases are TGTGCCAGCAGTTACTCCCCAGGGGCCCTCCACTTT. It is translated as CASSYSPGALHF.

The CDR3 coding sequence is TGTGCCAGCAGTTCAACGGGACCCAGATCAGAGCAGTACTTC. This translates into CASSSTGPRSEQYF. The genes are TRBV11-3 and TRBJ2-7; TRBD1 or TRBD2 may be the D gene (5 bases each). V lost 6 bases and J lost 7, with 19 bases in between. The CDR3 has 14 residues. Germline CDR1 SGHNT, CDR2 YENEEA.

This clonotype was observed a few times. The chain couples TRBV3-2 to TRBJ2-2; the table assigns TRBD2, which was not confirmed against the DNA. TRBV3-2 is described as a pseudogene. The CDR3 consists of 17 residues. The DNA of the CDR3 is TGTGCCAGCAGCCAAGTGTGGCTAGCGGGTAACACCGGGGAGCTGTTTTTT. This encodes CASSQVWLAGNTGELFF.